The present T cell receptor beta chain was sequenced within a study of T cells in Graves' hyperthyroidism and ophthalmopathy. This clonotype was observed at least ten times. This CDR3 comprises 14 residues. Germline V lookup: CDR1 KGHDR, CDR2 SFDVKD. Trimming removed 4 bases at V and 2 bases at J, with 10 bases between. The investigators amplified TCR beta CDR3 regions from RNA transcripts. First-round RT-PCR targeting the TCR CDR3 was performed with the HTBI primer set. TCRdb recomputed calls from the multiplex PCR reads with MiXCR, one row per CDR3 protein. The sample holds approximately 380,000 distinct CDR3 sequences, about a fifth seen once. Uncontrolled infections, other autoimmune diseases, pregnancy or lactation led to exclusion of patients.

The sequenced material came from blood. The J gene is TRBJ2-5, the V gene TRBV24-1; D is undetermined. This receptor was identified in a woman aged 18-35 years with Graves' hyperthyroidism. The CDR3 bases are TGTGCCACCAGTGAGGCGACGGAACAAGAGACCCAGTACTTC. Protein product: CATSEATEQETQYF.